Sequencing of this T cell receptor (beta chain) was carried out in a study of shared T cell receptors in the human thymus. Libraries were prepared by immunoSEQ multiplex PCR; TCRdb keeps only in-frame clonotypes and omits some of them. The top ten hold roughly 0.013% of the sample, which has under 700,000 clones, 75% to 85% seen once. This CDR3 comprises 15 residues. J gave up 6 bases and V 6 bases, and 11 bases lay outside the gene matches. Germline loops: CDR1 MDHEN, CDR2 SYDVKM. This sample also belongs to another study, concerning human thymus T cells. From that second work: Serving as donors were healthy Finnish infants, each of whom was having open corrective surgery for congenital heart defects. Thymus pieces cut out during corrective heart surgery were the tissue that was used. Gene usage for V and J segments appeared biased in thymic and blood repertoires. The related literature has documented a marked overlap of thymic repertoires among unrelated individuals.

The chain joins TRBV28 to TRBJ2-7; 10 bases agree with TRBD2. What was sequenced was thymocytes. The clonotype comes from a boy less than two years old with a congenital heart defect. The CDR3 spells CASRAGLAEVGEQYF. In DNA, the CDR3 is TGTGCCAGCAGAGCAGGACTAGCGGAGGTGGGCGAGCAGTACTTC. Using reference TRBV28 and TRBJ2-7 for the parts outside the CDR3, the full variable domain is DVKVTQSSRYLVKRTGEKVFLECVQDMDHENMFWYRQDPGLGLRLIYFSYDVKMKEKGDIPEGYSVSREKKERFSLILESASTNQTSMYLCASRAGLAEVGEQYFGPGTRLTVT.